This TCR beta chain was identified during a study of T cells after somatic rescue of genetic block. This CDR3 has 13 residues. CDR1 GTSNPN and CDR2 SVGIG come from the germline V gene (reference sequence). Losses at the gene ends were 5 bases for V and 3 bases for J; bases not matched to a gene: 4. Assay: immunoSEQ multiplex PCR; the TCRdb copy retains only in-frame clones and omits some. The data show 13,000 or so clones, under 85% seen once. This clone showed up just a few times. Material: peripheral blood mononuclear cells (PBMCs). The clonotype comes from a boy under 18. The genes are TRBV30 and TRBJ1-5, with 7 bases that match TRBD1. This chain's CDR3 is CAWSGGFNQPQHF. DNA of the CDR3: TGTGCCTGGTCAGGGGGGTTCAATCAGCCCCAGCATTTT.